This T cell receptor beta chain was sequenced in a study of blood T cell repertoires in COVID-19. About the research overall: The United States, Italy and Spain provided the acute and convalescent COVID-19 samples. The analysed material was cDNA or gDNA that came from T cells, B-cell-depleted T cells, or PBMCs.

Original analysis: Amplification with reference gene primers provided the estimates of nucleated cell counts. Repertoires were generated with immunoSEQ multiplex PCR, while TCRdb's copy carries only in-frame clones and drops some. V, J and clone size are those of that table, while D and trimming were read from the DNA. The sample records 150,000 to 200,000 clones, roughly 90% being singletons. This clone was observed a single time. V was pared by 7 bases and J by 0 bases, with 2 bases of the junction left unmatched. There are 13 residues in the CDR3. Looked up from germline, CDR1 is MDHEN and CDR2 is SYDVKM.

Sequenced: peripheral blood. The clonotype was recovered from a woman in her forties or fifties with acute or convalescent COVID-19. The V and J genes are TRBV28 and TRBJ2-7; TRBD1 matches 8 bases. This CDR3 is CASIDRGSYEQYF. Here the CDR3 DNA reads TGTGCCAGCATCGACAGGGGCTCCTACGAGCAGTACTTC.